This TCR beta chain was recovered during a study of early T cells in non-severe SARS-CoV-2 infection. Germline V gene sequence: CDR1 DFQATT, CDR2 SNEGSKA (reference sequence). CDR3 length equals 13 residues. The sample holds a few counts of this clonotype. The junction does not match germline at one end; this may be a read error. Each CDR3 protein is one row after TCRdb ran MiXCR on the 5' RACE reads. The sample holds about 20,000 distinct CDR3 sequences, 4% seen once. This TCR was sampled from an adult who was a healthcare worker with PCR-confirmed SARS-CoV-2 infection or an uninfected control (not recorded which). This sequence joins TRBV20-1 and TRBJ1-1, with D unresolved. The sample was whole blood. The CDR3 DNA reads as TGCAGTGCTATAAACACTATTAACACAGAAGCTTTCTTT. Protein sequence: CSAINTINTEAFF.